This T cell receptor beta chain was obtained from a study of blood T cell repertoires in COVID-19. Study-wide background: From the United States, Italy and Spain came samples of acute and convalescent COVID-19. T cells, B-cell-depleted T cells, or PBMCs supplied cDNA or gDNA.

Per the study methods: Estimation of nucleated cell counts relied on the amplification of reference gene primers. Produced via immunoSEQ multiplex PCR; TCRdb's table is partial and in-frame only. Clone size and the V and J calls come from that table; the DNA yielded D and trimming. The sample consists of over 200,000 clones, 83% of them appearing once. The CDR3 length is 13 residues. Trimming removed 7 bases from V and 5 bases from J; junction bases left unmatched: 7. CDR1 and CDR2 (germline): SNHLY, FYNNEI. Sample: peripheral blood. The origin of this receptor is a woman in her 70s with active or convalescent COVID-19. The chain joins TRBV2 to TRBJ1-1; 7 bases agree with TRBD1. CDR3 protein: CASTGQRLTEAFF. CDR3 DNA: TGTGCCAGCACGGGACAGAGGTTAACTGAAGCTTTCTTT.